This TCR beta chain was recorded in a study of T cell repertoires in cytomegalovirus infection. Looking at the study overall: Matching HLA type and CMV infection were both indicated by public TCR beta signatures.

General observations from the study: The ex vivo response showed dominance by HLA-C-restricted CMV-specific TCR beta clonotypes.

Points on this clonotype: Its antigen is currently unknown.

This CDR3 region has 13 residues. Germline loops: CDR1 SQVTM, CDR2 ANQGSEA. Trimming removed 5 bases at V and 0 bases at J, with 10 bases between. TCRdb recomputed calls from the reads with MiXCR, one row per CDR3 protein. The data show roughly 760,000 distinct CDR3 sequences, 35% to 45% seen once. This TCR was sampled from a human donor in good health (CMV status not recorded). Some clones in this sample may be carry-over from other donors' samples. Sequencing used PBMCs. The gene calls are TRBV29-1 and TRBJ1-2; D is ambiguous. CDR3 sequence reads: CSVLSTANYGYTF. The CDR3 region has the DNA TGCAGCGTTCTATCGACGGCTAACTATGGCTACACCTTC. The full variable domain, completed using reference TRBV29-1 and TRBJ1-2, is SAVISQKPSRDICQRGTSLTIQCQVDSQVTMMFWYRQQPGQSLTLIATANQGSEATYESGFVIDKFPISRPNLTFSTLTVSNMSPEDSSIYLCSVLSTANYGYTFGSGTRLTVV.